This T cell receptor beta chain was captured in a study of blood T cells in healthy people across ages. The second PCR ran about 6 to 12 cycles with a sample-barcoded 5' primer and J-beta primers. From the 5' RACE reads, TCRdb called clonotypes with MiXCR, one entry per CDR3 protein. The sample records some 1,800,000 distinct CDR3 sequences, around 40% being singletons. The CDR3 spans 12 residues. The V gene's germline CDR1 is MGHDK and CDR2 SYGVNS. The V end lost 9 bases, the J end lost 0 bases, and 6 bases lay between the germline ends. The donors, all healthy, were Caucasians living in Russia, aged roughly 6 to 100. Isolating PBMCs gave at least 7 million of these cells per sample.

The chain joins TRBV25-1 to TRBJ1-5; D not resolved. The sequenced sample was blood. The origin of this receptor is a human donor in good health. The CDR3 is CASQYSNQPQHF. CDR3 DNA sequence: TGTGCCAGTCAATATAGCAATCAGCCCCAGCATTTT.